The T cell receptor (beta chain) described here comes from a study of naive and memory T cell subsets. Study-wide results and limits: In naive cells, over 95% of TCR sequences were seen only once. A few larger clonotypes appeared in naive repertoires, especially CD8, possibly memory cells re-expressing CD45RA.

CMV status came from CD4+ IFNgamma after overnight CMV lysate stimulation. This clonotype was counted at least ten times. What it binds is unknown. The CDR3 has 17 amino acids. After removal of 5 bases from V and 3 bases from J, the junction contained 15 bases not matched to a gene. CDR1 MNHEY and CDR2 SVGAGI come from the germline V gene. Both TRBC1 and TRBC2 were covered by a beta constant-region primer of two equimolar oligonucleotides. The ligated cDNA underwent four PCR rounds using SP2 and nested alpha and beta constant-region primers. One entry per CDR3 protein, called by TCRdb with MiXCR from the UMI-ligation and nested PCR reads. The table includes over 100,000 distinct CDR3 sequences, about 14% detected once.

The origin of this receptor is a human donor in good health. Sequencing input: naive CD8+ T cells from blood. The chain couples TRBV6-5 to TRBJ1-1; 7 positions agree with TRBD1. In DNA form, the CDR3 reads TGTGCCAGCAGTCCGCCCCGTTGGGCAGGGGGAGACACTGAAGCTTTCTTT. Amino acids: CASSPPRWAGGDTEAFF.